This T cell receptor beta chain was captured in a study of T cells in Graves' hyperthyroidism and ophthalmopathy. The germline CDR1 and CDR2 sequences are MNHEY and SVGEGT. V shed 2 bases and J shed 5 bases, with 12 bases lying between them. The CDR3 runs 14 residues. Exclusions: uncontrolled infection, other autoimmune disease, pregnancy, lactation. Study observations and caveats: Model output signaled ophthalmopathy a median 6.5 months ahead of onset. Ophthalmopathy was distinguished from stable hyperthyroidism by 13 V-J signatures.

A remark on this clonotype: Its antigen is unidentified.

The CDR3 regions of TCR beta were amplified from RNA transcripts. First-round RT-PCR with HTBI primers amplified the TCR CDR3 region. In TCRdb, the multiplex PCR reads were re-called with MiXCR into one record per CDR3 protein. The data contain about 700,000 distinct CDR3 sequences, roughly 45% of them singletons. This TCR was recovered from an adult man with Graves' disease, either hyperthyroidism or ophthalmopathy (not recorded which). The gene calls are TRBV6-2 or TRBV6-3 and TRBJ2-5; D may be TRBD2 (5 bases). Input material: peripheral blood or thyroid tissue (not recorded which). The CDR3 DNA is TGTGCCAGCAGTTACCGACGGGAAATGGAGACCCAGTACTTC. The encoded protein is CASSYRREMETQYF.